This T cell receptor beta chain was retrieved from a study of control samples from healthy donors and cancer patients. Data came from immunoSEQ multiplex PCR; TCRdb stores just in-frame clones and leaves some out. Here the sample spans 130,000 or so clones, approximately 92% being singletons. CDR1 is SGDLS and CDR2 is YYNGEE in the germline V gene. Trimming cost V 4 bases and J 5 bases; bases outside gene matches: 6. The CDR3 spans 15 residues. The clonotype originates from a young man in good health. The sequenced material came from blood. The rearrangement links TRBV9 to TRBJ2-7; 13 bases are a match to TRBD2. The CDR3 nucleotides read TGTGCCAGCAGCCAACTAGCGGGGGGGAGGGACGAGCAGTACTTC. It codes for CASSQLAGGRDEQYF.